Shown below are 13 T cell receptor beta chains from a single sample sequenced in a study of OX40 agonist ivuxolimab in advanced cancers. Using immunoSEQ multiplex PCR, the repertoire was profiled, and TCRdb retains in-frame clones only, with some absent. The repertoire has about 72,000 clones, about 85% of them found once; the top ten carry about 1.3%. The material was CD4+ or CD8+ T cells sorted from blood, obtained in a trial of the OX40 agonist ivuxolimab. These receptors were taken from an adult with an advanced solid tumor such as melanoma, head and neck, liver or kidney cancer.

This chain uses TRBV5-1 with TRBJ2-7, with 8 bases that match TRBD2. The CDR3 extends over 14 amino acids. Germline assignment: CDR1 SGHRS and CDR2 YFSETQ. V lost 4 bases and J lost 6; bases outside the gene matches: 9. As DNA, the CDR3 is TGCGCCAGCAGCCCCGGGATCGCGGGGGGCGAGCAGTACTTC. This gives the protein CASSPGIAGGEQYF.

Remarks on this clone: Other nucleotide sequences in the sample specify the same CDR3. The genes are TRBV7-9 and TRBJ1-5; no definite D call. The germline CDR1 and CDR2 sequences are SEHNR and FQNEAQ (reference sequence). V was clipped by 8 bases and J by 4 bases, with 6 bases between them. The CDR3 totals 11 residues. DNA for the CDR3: TGTGCCAGCGGCACGAATCAGCCCCAGCATTTT. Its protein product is CASGTNQPQHF.

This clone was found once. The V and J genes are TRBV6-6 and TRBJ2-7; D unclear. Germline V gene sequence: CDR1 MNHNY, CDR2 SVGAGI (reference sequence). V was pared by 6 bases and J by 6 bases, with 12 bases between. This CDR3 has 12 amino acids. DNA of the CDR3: TGTGCCAGCAGCCCCCTGTTGGGCGAGCAGTACTTC. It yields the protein CASSPLLGEQYF.

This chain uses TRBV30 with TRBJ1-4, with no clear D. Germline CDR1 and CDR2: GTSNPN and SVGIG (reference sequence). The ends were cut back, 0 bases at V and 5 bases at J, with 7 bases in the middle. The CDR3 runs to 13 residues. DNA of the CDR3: TGTGCCTGGAGTGTGGCGGACAATGAAAAACTGTTTTTT. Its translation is CAWSVADNEKLFF.

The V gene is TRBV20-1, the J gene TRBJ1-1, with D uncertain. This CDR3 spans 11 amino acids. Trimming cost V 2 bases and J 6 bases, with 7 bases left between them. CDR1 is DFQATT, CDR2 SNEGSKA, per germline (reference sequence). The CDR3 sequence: CSARRAAEAFF. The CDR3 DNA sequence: TGCAGTGCTAGAAGGGCAGCTGAAGCTTTCTTT.

The CDR3 region is CASSLGLGSSGNTIYF. As DNA, the CDR3 is TGTGCCAGCAGCTTGGGGCTGGGCTCCTCTGGAAACACCATATATTTT. The V call is TRBV5-6, the J call TRBJ1-3; unclear D gene. The CDR3 is made up of 16 amino acids. From germline, CDR1 is SGHDT and CDR2 YYEEEE. The V and J ends lost 0 bases and 0 bases respectively, with 10 bases between them. Full variable domain (outside the CDR3, taken from reference TRBV5-6 and TRBJ1-3): DAGVTQSPTHLIKTRGQQVTLRCSPKSGHDTVSWYQQALGQGPQFIFQYYEEEERQRGNFPDRFSGHQFPNYSSELNVNALLLGDSALYLCASSLGLGSSGNTIYFGEGSWLTVV.

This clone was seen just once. This chain's CDR3 is CASSRSATGGYSYNEQFF. The CDR3 DNA is TGCGCCAGCAGCCGATCCGCCACAGGGGGTTACTCCTACAATGAGCAGTTCTTC. This chain joins TRBV4-1 and TRBJ2-1, with 8 bases fitting TRBD1. Germline lookup yields CDR1 MGHRA and CDR2 YSYEKL. This CDR3 region has 18 residues. After removal of 4 bases from V and 0 bases from J, the junction contained 11 bases not matched to a gene.

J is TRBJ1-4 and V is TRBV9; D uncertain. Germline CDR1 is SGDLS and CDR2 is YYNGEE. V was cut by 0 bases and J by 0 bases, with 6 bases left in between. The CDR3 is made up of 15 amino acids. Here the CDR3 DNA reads TGTGCCAGCAGCGTAGGAACAGCAACTAATGAAAAACTGTTTTTT. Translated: CASSVGTATNEKLFF.

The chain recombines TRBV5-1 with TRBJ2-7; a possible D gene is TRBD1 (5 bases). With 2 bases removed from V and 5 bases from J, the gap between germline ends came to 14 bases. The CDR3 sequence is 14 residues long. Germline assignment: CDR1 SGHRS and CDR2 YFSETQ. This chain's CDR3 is CASSFLGDLNEQYF. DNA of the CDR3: TGCGCCAGCAGCTTTCTAGGGGATTTGAACGAGCAGTACTTC.

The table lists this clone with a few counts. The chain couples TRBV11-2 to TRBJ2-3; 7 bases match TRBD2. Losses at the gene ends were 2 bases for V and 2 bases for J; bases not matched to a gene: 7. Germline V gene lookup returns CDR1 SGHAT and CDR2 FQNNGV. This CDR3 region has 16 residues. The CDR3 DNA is TGTGCCAGCAGCTTATTGGCGCGGGAGACCACAGATACGCAGTATTTT. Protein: CASSLLARETTDTQYF.

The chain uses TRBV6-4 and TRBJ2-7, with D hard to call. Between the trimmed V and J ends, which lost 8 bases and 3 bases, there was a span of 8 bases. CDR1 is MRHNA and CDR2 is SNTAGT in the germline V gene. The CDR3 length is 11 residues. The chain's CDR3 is CASEPFYEQYF. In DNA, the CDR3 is TGTGCCAGCGAGCCGTTCTACGAGCAGTACTTC.

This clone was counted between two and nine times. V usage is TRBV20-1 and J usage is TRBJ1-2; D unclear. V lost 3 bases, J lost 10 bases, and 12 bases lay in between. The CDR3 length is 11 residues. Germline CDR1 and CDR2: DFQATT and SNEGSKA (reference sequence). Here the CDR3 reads CSARIEEAYTF. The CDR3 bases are TGCAGTGCTAGGATTGAGGAAGCCTACACCTTC.

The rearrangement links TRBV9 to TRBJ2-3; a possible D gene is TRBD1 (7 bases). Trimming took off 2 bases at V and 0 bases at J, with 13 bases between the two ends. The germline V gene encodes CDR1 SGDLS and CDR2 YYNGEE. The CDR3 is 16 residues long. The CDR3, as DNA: TGTGCCAGCAGCGTTTCAGGGGGGACTAGCACAGATACGCAGTATTTT. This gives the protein CASSVSGGTSTDTQYF. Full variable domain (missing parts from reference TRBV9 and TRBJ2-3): DSGVTQTPKHLITATGQRVTLRCSPRSGDLSVYWYQQSLDQGLQFLIQYYNGEERAKGNILERFSAQQFPDLHSELNLSSLELGDSALYFCASSVSGGTSTDTQYFGPGTRLTVL.